The clone carrying this T cell receptor beta chain was counted ten times or more. This entry belongs to a study of CD8+CD57+ T cells in acquired aplastic anemia. All sequencing subjects had displayed CD8+CD57+ cell expansion on flow cytometry. The template for TCR beta VDJ and CDR3 sequence profiling was genomic DNA. TCRdb re-derived calls from the reads in MiXCR, one entry per CDR3 protein. The repertoire holds about 470,000 distinct CDR3 sequences, with approximately 33% as singletons. The CDR3 has 13 amino acids. Germline V gene data show CDR1 as LNHDA and CDR2 as SQIVND (reference sequence). Trimming stripped 10 bases from V and 9 bases from J, with 21 bases between.

The chain uses TRBV19 and TRBJ2-5, with D hard to call. The source of this sequence is a human donor with aplastic anemia. The material sequenced was sorted CD4+, CD8+, or CD8+CD57+ T cells (not recorded which) from PBMCs. CDR3 DNA sequence: TGTGCCACCCGGACGGCATCGGCCCCGGCCCAGTACTTC. Its translation is CATRTASAPAQYF.